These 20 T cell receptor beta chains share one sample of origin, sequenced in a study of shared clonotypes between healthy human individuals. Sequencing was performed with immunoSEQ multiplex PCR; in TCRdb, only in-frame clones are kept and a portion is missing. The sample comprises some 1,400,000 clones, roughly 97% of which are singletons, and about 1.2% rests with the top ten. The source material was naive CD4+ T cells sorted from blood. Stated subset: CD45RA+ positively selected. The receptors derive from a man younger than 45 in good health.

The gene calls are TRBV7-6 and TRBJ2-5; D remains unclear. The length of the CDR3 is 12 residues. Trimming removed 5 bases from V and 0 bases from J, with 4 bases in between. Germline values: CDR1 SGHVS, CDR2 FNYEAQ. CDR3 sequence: CASSLYQETQYF. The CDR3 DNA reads TGTGCCAGCAGCCTGTACCAAGAGACCCAGTACTTC. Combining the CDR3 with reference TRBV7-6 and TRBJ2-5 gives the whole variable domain GAGVSQSPRYKVTKRGQDVALRCDPISGHVSLYWYRQALGQGPEFLTYFNYEAQQDKSGLPNDRFSAERPEGSISTLTIQRTEQRDSAMYRCASSLYQETQYFGPGTRLLVL.

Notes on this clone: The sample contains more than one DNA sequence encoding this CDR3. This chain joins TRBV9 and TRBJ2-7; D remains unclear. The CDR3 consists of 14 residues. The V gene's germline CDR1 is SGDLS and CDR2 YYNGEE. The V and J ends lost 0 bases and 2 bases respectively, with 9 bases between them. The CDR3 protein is CASSVGRIPYEQYF. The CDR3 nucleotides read TGTGCCAGCAGCGTAGGCAGAATCCCCTACGAGCAGTACTTC.

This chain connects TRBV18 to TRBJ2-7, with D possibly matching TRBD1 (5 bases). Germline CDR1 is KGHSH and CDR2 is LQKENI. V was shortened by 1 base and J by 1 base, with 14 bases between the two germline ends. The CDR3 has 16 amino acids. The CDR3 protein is CASSPQQAEISYEQYF. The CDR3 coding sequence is TGTGCCAGCTCACCACAACAGGCGGAGATTTCCTACGAGCAGTACTTC.

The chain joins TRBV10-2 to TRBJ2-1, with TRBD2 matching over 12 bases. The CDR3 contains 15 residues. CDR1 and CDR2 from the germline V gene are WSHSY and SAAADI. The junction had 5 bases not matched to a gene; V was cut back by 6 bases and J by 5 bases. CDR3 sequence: CASRPRLAGDNEQFF. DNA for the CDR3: TGCGCCAGCAGACCGCGACTAGCGGGGGACAATGAGCAGTTCTTC.

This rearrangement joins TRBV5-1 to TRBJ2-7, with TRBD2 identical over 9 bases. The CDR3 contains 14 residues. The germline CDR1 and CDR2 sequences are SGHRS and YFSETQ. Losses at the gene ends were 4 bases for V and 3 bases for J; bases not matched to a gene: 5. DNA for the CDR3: TGCGCCAGCAGCGGAGCGGGAGGATTCTACGAGCAGTACTTC. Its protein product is CASSGAGGFYEQYF.

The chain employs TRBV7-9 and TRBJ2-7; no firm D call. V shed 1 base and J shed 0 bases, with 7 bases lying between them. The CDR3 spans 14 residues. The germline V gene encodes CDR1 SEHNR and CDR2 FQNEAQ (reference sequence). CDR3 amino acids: CASSLVNSSYEQYF. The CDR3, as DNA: TGTGCCAGCAGCTTAGTTAACAGCTCCTACGAGCAGTACTTC.

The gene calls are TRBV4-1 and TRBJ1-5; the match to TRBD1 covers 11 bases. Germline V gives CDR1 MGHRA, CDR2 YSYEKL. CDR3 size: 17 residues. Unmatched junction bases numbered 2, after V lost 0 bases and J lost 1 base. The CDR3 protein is CASSQEGQGASNQPQHF. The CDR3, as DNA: TGCGCCAGCAGCCAAGAAGGACAGGGGGCGAGCAATCAGCCCCAGCATTTT.

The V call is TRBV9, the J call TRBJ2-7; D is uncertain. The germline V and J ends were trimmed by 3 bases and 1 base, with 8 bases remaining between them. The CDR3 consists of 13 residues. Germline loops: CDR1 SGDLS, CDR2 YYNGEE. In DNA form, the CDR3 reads TGTGCCAGCAGCGGAACAAGGTCCTACGAGCAGTACTTC. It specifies CASSGTRSYEQYF.

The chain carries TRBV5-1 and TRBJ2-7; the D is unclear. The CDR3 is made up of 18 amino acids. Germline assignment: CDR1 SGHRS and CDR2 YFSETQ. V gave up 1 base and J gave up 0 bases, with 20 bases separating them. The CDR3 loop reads CASSLRSNTVYVSYEQYF. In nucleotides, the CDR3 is TGCGCCAGCAGCTTGAGGAGTAACACCGTCTATGTCTCCTACGAGCAGTACTTC.

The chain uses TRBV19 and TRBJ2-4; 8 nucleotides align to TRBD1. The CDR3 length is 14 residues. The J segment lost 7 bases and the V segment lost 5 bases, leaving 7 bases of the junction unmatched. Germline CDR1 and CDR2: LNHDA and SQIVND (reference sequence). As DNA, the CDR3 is TGTGCCAGTAGTTTCCGGACAGGGTACAACATTCAGTACTTC. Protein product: CASSFRTGYNIQYF.

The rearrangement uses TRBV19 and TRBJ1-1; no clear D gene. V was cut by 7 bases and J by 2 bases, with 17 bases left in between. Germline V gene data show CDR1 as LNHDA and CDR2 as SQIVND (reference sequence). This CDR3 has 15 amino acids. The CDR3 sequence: CASTQGPRSNTEAFF. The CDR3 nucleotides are TGTGCCAGTACGCAAGGACCGCGATCCAACACTGAAGCTTTCTTT.

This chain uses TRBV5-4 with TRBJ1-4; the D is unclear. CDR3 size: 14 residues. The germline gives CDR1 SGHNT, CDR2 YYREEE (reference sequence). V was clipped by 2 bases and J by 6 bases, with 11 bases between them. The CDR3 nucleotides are TGTGCCAGCAGCTTCAACGCCAAGCATGAAAAACTGTTTTTT. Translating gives CASSFNAKHEKLFF.

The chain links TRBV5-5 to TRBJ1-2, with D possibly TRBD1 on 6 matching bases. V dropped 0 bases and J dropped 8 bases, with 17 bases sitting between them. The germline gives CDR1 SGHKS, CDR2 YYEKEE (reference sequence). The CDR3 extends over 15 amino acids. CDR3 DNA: TGTGCCAGCAGCTTGGCCTCACAGGGTAAGGGAGGCTACACCTTC. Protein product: CASSLASQGKGGYTF.

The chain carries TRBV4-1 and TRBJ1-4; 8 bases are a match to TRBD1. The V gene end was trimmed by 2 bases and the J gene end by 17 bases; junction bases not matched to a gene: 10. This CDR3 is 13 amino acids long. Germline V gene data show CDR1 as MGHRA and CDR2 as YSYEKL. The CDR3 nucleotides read TGCGCCAGCAGCCAAACAATAGGACAGGGTCTTTTTTTT. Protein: CASSQTIGQGLFF.

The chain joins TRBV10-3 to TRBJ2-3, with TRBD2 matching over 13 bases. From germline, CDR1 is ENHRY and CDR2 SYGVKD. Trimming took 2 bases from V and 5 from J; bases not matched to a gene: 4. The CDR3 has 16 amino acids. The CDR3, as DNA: TGTGCCATCAGTGAGCCGGGACTAGCGGGACGAGATACGCAGTATTTT. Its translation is CAISEPGLAGRDTQYF.

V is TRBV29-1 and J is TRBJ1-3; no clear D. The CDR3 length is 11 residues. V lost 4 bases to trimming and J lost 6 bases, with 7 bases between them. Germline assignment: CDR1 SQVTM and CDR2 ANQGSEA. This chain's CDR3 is CSVATTNTIYF. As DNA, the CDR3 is TGCAGCGTTGCAACCACAAACACCATATATTTT. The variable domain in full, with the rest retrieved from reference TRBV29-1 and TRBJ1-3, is SAVISQKPSRDICQRGTSLTIQCQVDSQVTMMFWYRQQPGQSLTLIATANQGSEATYESGFVIDKFPISRPNLTFSTLTVSNMSPEDSSIYLCSVATTNTIYFGEGSWLTVV.

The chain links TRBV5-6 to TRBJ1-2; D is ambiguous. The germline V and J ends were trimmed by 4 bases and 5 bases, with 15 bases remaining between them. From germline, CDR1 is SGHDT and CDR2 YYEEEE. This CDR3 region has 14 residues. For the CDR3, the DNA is TGTGCCAGCAGCCCTCAAGGCGTGATATATGGCTACACCTTC. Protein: CASSPQGVIYGYTF.

CDR3 nucleotides: TGTGCCAGCAGCGTAGGTCAGGCCGCAGATACGCAGTATTTT. Translation: CASSVGQAADTQYF. The chain is built from TRBV9 and TRBJ2-3, with unresolved D. The CDR3 covers 14 residues. Germline V gene sequence: CDR1 SGDLS, CDR2 YYNGEE. V was cut by 0 bases and J by 4 bases, with 9 bases left in between.

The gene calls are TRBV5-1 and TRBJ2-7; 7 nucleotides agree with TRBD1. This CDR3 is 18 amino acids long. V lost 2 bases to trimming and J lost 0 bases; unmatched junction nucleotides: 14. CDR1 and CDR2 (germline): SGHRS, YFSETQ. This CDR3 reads CASSFRFLPGQTSYEQYF. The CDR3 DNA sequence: TGCGCCAGCAGCTTCCGCTTCCTACCGGGACAGACCTCCTACGAGCAGTACTTC.

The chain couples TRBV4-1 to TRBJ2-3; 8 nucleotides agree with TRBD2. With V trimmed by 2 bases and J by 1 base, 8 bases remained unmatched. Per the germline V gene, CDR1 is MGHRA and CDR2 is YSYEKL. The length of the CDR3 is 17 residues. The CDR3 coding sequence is TGCGCCAGCAGCCAACAAACAGCGGGAGCTGGCACAGATACGCAGTATTTT. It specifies CASSQQTAGAGTDTQYF.